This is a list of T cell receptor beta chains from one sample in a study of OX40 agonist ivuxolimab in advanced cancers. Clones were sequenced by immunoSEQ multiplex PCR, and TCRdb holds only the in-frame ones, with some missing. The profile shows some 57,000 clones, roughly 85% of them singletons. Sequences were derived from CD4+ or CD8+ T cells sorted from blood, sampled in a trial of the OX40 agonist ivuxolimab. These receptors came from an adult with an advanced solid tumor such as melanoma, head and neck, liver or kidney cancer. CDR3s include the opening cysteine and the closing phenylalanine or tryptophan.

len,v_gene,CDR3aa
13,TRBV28,CASSLWGGAPLHF
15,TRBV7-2,CASSPGQGLDQPQHF
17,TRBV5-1,CASSLGRSGGPSYEQYF
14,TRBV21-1,CASSWEGRQETQYF
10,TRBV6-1,CASGQPAWSF
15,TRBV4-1,CASSQPRRDPYGYTF
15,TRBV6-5,CASSVKSGGADTQYF
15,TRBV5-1,CASSLESGQNGKLFF
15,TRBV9,CASSVGGQGVYEQYF
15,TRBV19,CASSTGTSGVNEQFF
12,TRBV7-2,CASTSASTSQYF
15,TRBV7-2,CASSLNQGAGNTIYF
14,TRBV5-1,CASSTATSEETQYF
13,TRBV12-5,CASARSGANVLTF
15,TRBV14,CASSPTGGSYNEQFF